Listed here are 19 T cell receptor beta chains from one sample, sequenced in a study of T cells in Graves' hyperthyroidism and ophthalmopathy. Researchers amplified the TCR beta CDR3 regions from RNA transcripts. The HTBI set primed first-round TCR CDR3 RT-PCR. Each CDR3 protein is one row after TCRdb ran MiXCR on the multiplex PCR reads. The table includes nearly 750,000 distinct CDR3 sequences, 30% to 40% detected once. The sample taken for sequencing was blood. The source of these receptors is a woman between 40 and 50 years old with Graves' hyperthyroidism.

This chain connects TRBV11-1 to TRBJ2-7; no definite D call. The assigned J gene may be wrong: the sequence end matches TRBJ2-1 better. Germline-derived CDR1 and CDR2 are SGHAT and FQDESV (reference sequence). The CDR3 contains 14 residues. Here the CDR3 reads CASSFPGSYNEQFF. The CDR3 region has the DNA TGTGCCAGCAGCTTCCCGGGCTCCTACAATGAGCAGTTCTTC.

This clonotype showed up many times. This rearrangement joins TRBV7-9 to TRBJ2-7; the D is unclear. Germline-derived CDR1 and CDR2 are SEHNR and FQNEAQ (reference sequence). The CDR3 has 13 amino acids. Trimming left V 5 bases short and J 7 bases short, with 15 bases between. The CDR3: CASSMPGLEEQYF. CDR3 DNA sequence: TGTGCCAGCAGCATGCCGGGCTTGGAGGAGCAGTACTTC.

The CDR3 DNA reads TGTGCCAGCAGCCAAGCCCAAGAAGCTTTCTTT. Translating gives CASSQAQEAFF. J is TRBJ1-1 and V is TRBV7-2; no clear D gene. The CDR3 length is 11 residues. Germline V gene sequence: CDR1 SGHTA, CDR2 FQGNSA. V was clipped by 5 bases and J by 8 bases, with 9 bases between them.

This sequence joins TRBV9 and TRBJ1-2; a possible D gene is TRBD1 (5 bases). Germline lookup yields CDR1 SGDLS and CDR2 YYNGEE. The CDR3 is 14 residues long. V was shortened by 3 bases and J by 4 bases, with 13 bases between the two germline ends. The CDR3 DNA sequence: TGTGCCAGCAGCGGATCAGGGTTTGGCTATGGCTACACCTTC. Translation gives CASSGSGFGYGYTF.

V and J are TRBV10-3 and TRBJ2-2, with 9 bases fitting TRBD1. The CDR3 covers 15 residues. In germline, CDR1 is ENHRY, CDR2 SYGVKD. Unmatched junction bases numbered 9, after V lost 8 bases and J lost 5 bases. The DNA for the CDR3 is TGTGCCATCGGCCGGGACAGGGCGGGGACCGGGGAGCTGTTTTTT. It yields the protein CAIGRDRAGTGELFF.

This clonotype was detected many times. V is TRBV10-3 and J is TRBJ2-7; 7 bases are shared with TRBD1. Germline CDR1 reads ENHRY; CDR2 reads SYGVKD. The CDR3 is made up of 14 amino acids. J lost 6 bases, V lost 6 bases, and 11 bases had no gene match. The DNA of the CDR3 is TGTGCCATCAGACAGGGGAAGAATTTTGGCGAGCAGTACTTC. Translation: CAIRQGKNFGEQYF.

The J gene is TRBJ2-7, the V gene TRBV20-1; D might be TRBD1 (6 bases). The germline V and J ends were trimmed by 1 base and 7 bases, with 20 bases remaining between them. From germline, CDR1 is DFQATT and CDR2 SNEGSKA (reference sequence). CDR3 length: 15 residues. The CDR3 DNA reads TGCAGTGCTAGAGGATCAAGAAGGGGGTACAATGAGCAGTACTTC. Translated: CSARGSRRGYNEQYF.

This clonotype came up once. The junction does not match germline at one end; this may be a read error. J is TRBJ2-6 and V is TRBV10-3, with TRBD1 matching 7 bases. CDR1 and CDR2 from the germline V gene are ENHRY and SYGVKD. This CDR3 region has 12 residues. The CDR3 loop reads CATWDSSNTEAF. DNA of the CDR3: TGTGCCACCTGGGACAGCTCGAACACTGAAGCTTTC.

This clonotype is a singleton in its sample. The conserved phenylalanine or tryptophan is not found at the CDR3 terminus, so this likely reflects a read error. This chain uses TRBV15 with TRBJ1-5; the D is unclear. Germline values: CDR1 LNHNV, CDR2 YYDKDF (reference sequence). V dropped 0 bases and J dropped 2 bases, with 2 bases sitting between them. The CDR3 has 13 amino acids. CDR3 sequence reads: CATSRDGNQPQHL. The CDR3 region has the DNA TGTGCCACCAGCAGAGATGGCAATCAGCCCCAGCATCTT.

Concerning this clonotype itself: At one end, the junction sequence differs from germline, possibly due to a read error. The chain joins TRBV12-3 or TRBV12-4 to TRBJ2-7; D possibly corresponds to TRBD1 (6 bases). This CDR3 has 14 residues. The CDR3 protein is CASSFTGSPYGQYF. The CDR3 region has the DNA TGTGCCAGCAGTTTTACAGGGTCCCCCTACGGGCAGTACTTC.

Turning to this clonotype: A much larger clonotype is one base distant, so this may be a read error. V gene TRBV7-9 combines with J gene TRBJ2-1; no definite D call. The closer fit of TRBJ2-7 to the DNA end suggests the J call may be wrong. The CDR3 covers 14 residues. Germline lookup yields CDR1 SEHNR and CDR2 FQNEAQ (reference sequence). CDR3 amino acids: CASSSPQWVHKQYF. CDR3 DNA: TGTGCCAGCAGCTCCCCGCAGTGGGTCCACAAGCAGTACTTC.

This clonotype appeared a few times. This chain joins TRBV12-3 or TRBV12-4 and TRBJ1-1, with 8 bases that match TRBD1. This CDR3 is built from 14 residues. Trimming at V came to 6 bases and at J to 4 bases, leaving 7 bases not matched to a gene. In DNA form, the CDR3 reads TGTGCCAGCAGGCCAGGGGGCGGGCCCACTGAAGCTTTCTTT. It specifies CASRPGGGPTEAFF.

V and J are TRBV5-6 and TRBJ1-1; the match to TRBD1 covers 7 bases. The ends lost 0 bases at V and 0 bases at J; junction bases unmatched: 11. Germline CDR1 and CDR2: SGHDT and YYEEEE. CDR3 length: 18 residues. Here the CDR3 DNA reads TGTGCCAGCAGCTTGGGTGGGGACAGTAAAATTTTGAACACTGAAGCTTTCTTT. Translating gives CASSLGGDSKILNTEAFF.

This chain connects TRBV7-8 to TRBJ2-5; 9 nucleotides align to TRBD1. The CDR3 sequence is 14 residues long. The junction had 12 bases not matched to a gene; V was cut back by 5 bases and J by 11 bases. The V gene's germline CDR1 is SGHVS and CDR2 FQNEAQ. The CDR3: CASSPGQGTDTQYF. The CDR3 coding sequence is TGTGCCAGCAGCCCCGGACAGGGGACAGATACGCAGTACTTC. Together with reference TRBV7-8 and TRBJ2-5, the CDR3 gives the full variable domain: GAGVSQSPRYKVAKRGQDVALRCDPISGHVSLFWYQQALGQGPEFLTYFQNEAQLDKSGLPSDRFFAERPEGSVSTLKIQRTQQEDSAVYLCASSPGQGTDTQYFGPGTRLLVL.

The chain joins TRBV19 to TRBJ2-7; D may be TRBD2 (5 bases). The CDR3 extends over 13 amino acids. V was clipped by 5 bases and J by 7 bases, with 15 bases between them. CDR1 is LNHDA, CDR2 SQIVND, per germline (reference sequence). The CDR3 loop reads CASSGTGKSEQYF. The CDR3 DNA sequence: TGTGCCAGTAGTGGCACCGGGAAATCAGAGCAGTACTTC.

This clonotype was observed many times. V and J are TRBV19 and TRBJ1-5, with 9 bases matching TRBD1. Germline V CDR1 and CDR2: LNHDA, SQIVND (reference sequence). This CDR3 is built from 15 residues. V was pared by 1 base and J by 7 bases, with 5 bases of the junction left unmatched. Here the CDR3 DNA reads TGTGCCAGTAGTATAGTGGGACAGGGAACCCAGCCCCAGCATTTT. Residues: CASSIVGQGTQPQHF.

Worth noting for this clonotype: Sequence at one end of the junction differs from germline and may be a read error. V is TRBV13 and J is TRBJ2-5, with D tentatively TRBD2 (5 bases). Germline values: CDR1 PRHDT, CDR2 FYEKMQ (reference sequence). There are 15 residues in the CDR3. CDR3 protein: CASSKVTRGQETQYF. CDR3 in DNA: TGCGCCAGCAGCAAAGTAACTAGAGGGCAAGAGACCCAGTACTTC. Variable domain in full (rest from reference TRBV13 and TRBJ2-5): AAGVIQSPRHLIKEKRETATLKCYPIPRHDTVYWYQQGPGQDPQFLISFYEKMQSDKGSIPDRFSAQQFSDYHSELNMSSLELGDSALYFCASSKVTRGQETQYFGPGTRLLVL.

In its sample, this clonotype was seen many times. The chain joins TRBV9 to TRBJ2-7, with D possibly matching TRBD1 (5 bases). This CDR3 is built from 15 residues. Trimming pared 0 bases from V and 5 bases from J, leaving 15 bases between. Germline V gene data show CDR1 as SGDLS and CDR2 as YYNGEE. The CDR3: CASSVGGADGNEQYF. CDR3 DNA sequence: TGTGCCAGCAGCGTAGGGGGCGCGGATGGCAACGAGCAGTACTTC.

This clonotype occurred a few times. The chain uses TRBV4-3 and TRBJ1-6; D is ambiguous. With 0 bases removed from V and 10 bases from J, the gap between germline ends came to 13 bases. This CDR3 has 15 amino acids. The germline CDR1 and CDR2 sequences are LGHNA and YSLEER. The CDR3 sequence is CASSQDHGLGSPLHF. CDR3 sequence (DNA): TGCGCCAGCAGCCAAGATCACGGGCTTGGGTCACCCCTCCACTTT.